A selection of T cell receptor beta chains follows, all from one sample in a study of T-cell memory formation after mild COVID-19. TCRdb reprocessed the 5' RACE reads via MiXCR and lists one record per CDR3 protein. The data hold 470,000 or so distinct CDR3 sequences, with approximately 18% observed a single time. The sequenced sample consisted of PBMCs or a T cell subset sorted from them (not recorded which). The receptors originated from a man between 18 and 29 years old who had mild COVID-19 (a few samples of this study predate the infection). Cell type and time point are not known. Both conserved end residues are trimmed from each CDR3. D genes are given only for firm matches.

V gene: TRBV5-1; D gene: .; J gene: TRBJ1-2; CDR3 protein: ASSLPGSAGTNYGYT
V gene: TRBV29-1; D gene: .; J gene: TRBJ2-6; CDR3 protein: SAEAGPGANVLT
V gene: TRBV18; D gene: .; J gene: TRBJ1-1; CDR3 protein: ASSFDYYTEAF
V gene: TRBV9; D gene: .; J gene: TRBJ2-7; CDR3 protein: ASSVEQGASEQY
V gene: TRBV7-2; D gene: .; J gene: TRBJ2-1; CDR3 protein: ASRIASGSYNEQF
V gene: TRBV3-1; D gene: .; J gene: TRBJ1-2; CDR3 protein: ASSHDMGYGYT
V gene: TRBV12-3/TRBV12-4; D gene: TRBD1; J gene: TRBJ1-5; CDR3 protein: ASSLVTGTGIQPQH
V gene: TRBV5-4; D gene: .; J gene: TRBJ2-3; CDR3 protein: ASSGTQTDTQY
V gene: TRBV19; D gene: TRBD2; J gene: TRBJ2-1; CDR3 protein: ASSGTGLAAYNEQF
V gene: TRBV6-2/TRBV6-3; D gene: .; J gene: TRBJ1-5; CDR3 protein: ASSYFGRAWNQPQH
V gene: TRBV25-1; D gene: TRBD2; J gene: TRBJ2-7; CDR3 protein: ASSPRGTSGIYEQY